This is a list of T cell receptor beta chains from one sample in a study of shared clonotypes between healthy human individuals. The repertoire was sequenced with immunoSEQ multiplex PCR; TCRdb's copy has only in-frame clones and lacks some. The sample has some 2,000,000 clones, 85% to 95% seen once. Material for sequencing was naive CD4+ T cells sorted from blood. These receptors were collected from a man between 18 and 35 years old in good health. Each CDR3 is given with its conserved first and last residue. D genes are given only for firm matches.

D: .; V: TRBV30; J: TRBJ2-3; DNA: TGTGCCTGGCTCCCACCGGACAGTTTCTTCACAGATACGCAGTATTTT; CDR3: CAWLPPDSFFTDTQYF
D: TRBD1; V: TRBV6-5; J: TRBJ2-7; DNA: TGTGCCAGCAGTCCCGCCGGGGACAGCCACTACGAGCAGTACTTC; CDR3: CASSPAGDSHYEQYF
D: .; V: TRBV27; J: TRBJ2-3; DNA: TGTGCCAGCAGTACATCAACCGGACTACTCGGGAGCACAGATACGCAGTATTTT; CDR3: CASSTSTGLLGSTDTQYF
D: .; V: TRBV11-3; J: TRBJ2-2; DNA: TGTGCCAGCAGCCCAGCAGGTACAGGGCCCGGGGAGCTGTTTTTT; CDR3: CASSPAGTGPGELFF
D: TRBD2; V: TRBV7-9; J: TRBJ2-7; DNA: TGTGCCAGCAGCTTTAGCGGGGGAGAGATTGGGCAGTACTTC; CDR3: CASSFSGGEIGQYF
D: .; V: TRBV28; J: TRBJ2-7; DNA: TGTGCCAGCAGTTCTCCGGGACATGCTACCTACGAGCAGTACTTC; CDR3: CASSSPGHATYEQYF
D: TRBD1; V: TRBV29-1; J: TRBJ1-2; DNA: TGCAGCGCTCTAACAGGGGACTATGGCTACACCTTC; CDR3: CSALTGDYGYTF
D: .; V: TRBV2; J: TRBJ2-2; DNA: TGTGCCAGCAGCGTCCCAGGGTTTCGGGAGCTGTTTTTT; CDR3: CASSVPGFRELFF
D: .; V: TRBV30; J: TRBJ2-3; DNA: TGTGCCTTCGGGGCCGCGCTACCCTCGGGAACGCAGTATTTT; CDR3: CAFGAALPSGTQYF
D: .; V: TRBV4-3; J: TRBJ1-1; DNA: TGCGCCAGCAGCCAGTCTGGGGTTACTGAAGCTTTCTTT; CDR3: CASSQSGVTEAFF